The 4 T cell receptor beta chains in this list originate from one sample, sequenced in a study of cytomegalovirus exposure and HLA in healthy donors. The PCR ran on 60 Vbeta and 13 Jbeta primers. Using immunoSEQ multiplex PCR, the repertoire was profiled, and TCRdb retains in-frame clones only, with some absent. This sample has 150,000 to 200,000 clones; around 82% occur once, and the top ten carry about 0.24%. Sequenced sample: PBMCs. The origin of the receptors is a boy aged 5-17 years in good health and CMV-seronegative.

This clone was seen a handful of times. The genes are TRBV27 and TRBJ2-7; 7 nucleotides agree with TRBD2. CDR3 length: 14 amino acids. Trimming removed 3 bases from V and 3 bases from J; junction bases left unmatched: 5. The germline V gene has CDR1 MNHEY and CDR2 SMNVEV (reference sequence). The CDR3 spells CASSFFAGDYEQYF. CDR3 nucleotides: TGTGCCAGCAGTTTCTTCGCGGGAGACTACGAGCAGTACTTC.

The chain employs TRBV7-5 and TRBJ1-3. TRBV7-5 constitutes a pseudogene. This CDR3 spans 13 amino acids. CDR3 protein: CASRDCNGNTIYF. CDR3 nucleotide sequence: TGTGCCAGCAGGGACTGTAACGGAAACACCATATATTTT.

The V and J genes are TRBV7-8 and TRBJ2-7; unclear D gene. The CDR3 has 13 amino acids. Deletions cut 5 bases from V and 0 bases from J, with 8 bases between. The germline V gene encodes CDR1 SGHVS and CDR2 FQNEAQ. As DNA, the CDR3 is TGTGCCAGCAGCCTCTCTAGCTCCTACGAGCAGTACTTC. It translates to CASSLSSSYEQYF.

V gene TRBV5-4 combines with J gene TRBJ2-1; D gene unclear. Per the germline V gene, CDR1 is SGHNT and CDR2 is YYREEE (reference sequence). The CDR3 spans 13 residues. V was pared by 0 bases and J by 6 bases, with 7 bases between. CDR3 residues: CASSLGLLNEQFF. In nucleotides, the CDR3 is TGTGCCAGCAGCTTGGGGCTTCTCAATGAGCAGTTCTTC.